The clone carrying this TCR beta chain was recorded a few times. The data derive from a study of T-cell memory formation after mild COVID-19. This CDR3 has 14 amino acids. The germline V gene has CDR1 SGDLS and CDR2 YYNGEE. V lost 4 bases to trimming and J lost 0 bases, with 8 bases between them. Via MiXCR, TCRdb re-called the 5' RACE reads, giving one row per CDR3 protein. The data contain more than 110,000 distinct CDR3 sequences, under 30% of them singletons. This clonotype was obtained from an adult woman who had mild COVID-19 (a few samples of this study predate the infection). Cell type and time point are not known. The sequencing input was PBMCs or a T cell subset sorted from them (not recorded which). The V gene is TRBV9, the J gene TRBJ1-5, with unresolved D. DNA for the CDR3: TGTGCCAGCAGCACGTCGGATAGCAATCAGCCCCAGCATTTT. It specifies CASSTSDSNQPQHF.